The 28 T cell receptor beta chains in this list originate from one sample, sequenced in a study of control samples from healthy donors and cancer patients. Data came from immunoSEQ multiplex PCR; TCRdb stores just in-frame clones and leaves some out. Of around 100,000 clones detected, about 85% appear once; the ten largest clones hold roughly an eighth. Sequencing was done on a sample of blood. Receptors originate from a woman between 65 and 79 years old in good health.

This clone was picked up one time. CDR3 loop: CASSQDAMNTEAFF. Written as DNA, the CDR3 is TGTGCCAGCAGCCAAGACGCAATGAACACTGAAGCTTTCTTT. The rearrangement uses TRBV4-2 and TRBJ1-1; D is unclear. This CDR3 has 14 amino acids. Trimming cost V 0 bases and J 0 bases, with 5 bases left between them. CDR1 LGHNA and CDR2 YNFKEQ come from the germline V gene.

J is TRBJ1-1 and V is TRBV15; TRBD1 agrees at 10 bases. The CDR3 runs 17 residues. V lost 2 bases to trimming and J lost 1 base; unmatched junction nucleotides: 7. Germline V CDR1 and CDR2: LNHNV, YYDKDF (reference sequence). The CDR3 sequence: CATSRSGTGAGNTEAFF. The CDR3 nucleotides read TGTGCCACCAGCAGATCCGGGACAGGGGCCGGGAACACTGAAGCTTTCTTT.

V and J are TRBV3-1 (or the pseudogene TRBV3-2) and TRBJ1-1, with D hard to call. The germline gives CDR1 LGHDT, CDR2 YNNKEL (reference sequence). Trimming took 4 bases from V and 1 from J, leaving 7 bases between them. The CDR3 totals 13 residues. As DNA, the CDR3 is TGTGCCAGCAGCCGGCCAGGGAACACTGAAGCTTTCTTT. It is translated as CASSRPGNTEAFF.

The V call is TRBV2, the J call TRBJ2-7; the D gene is possibly TRBD2 (5 bases). The germline V and J ends were trimmed by 1 base and 4 bases, with 14 bases remaining between them. The CDR3 sequence is 15 residues long. Germline V gene lookup returns CDR1 SNHLY and CDR2 FYNNEI. CDR3 bases: TGTGCCAGCAGTGAAGACGGGGTATCCCATTACGAGCAGTACTTC. Translation: CASSEDGVSHYEQYF.

This rearrangement joins TRBV6-1 to TRBJ2-3; 7 bases fit TRBD2. This CDR3 contains 16 residues. Unmatched junction bases numbered 8, after V lost 0 bases and J lost 5 bases. The germline gives CDR1 MNHNS, CDR2 SASEGT. CDR3: CASSEAPGGGGDTQYF. Written as DNA, the CDR3 is TGTGCCAGCAGTGAAGCGCCGGGAGGAGGTGGAGATACGCAGTATTTT.

This clone came up once. This chain's CDR3 is CATRGTSYNSPLHF. DNA of the CDR3: TGTGCCACCAGGGGTACCTCCTATAATTCACCCCTCCACTTT. The chain links TRBV10-3 to TRBJ1-6; perhaps TRBD1 as D (6 bases). The V end lost 10 bases, the J end lost 0 bases, and 10 bases lay between the germline ends. Germline lookup yields CDR1 ENHRY and CDR2 SYGVKD. The CDR3 contains 14 residues.

The V call is TRBV30, the J call TRBJ1-2; D is unresolved. V was pared by 1 base and J by 8 bases, with 11 bases between. Germline CDR1 and CDR2: GTSNPN and SVGIG (reference sequence). This CDR3 is built from 12 residues. CDR3 DNA: TGTGCCTGGAGTGCCTCAGTGGGAGGCTACACCTTC. The encoded protein is CAWSASVGGYTF.

This rearrangement joins TRBV2 to TRBJ1-1, with 10 nucleotides matching TRBD1. The V gene end was trimmed by 6 bases and the J gene end by 5 bases; junction bases not matched to a gene: 6. There are 14 residues in the CDR3. CDR1 is SNHLY and CDR2 is FYNNEI in the germline V gene. DNA of the CDR3: TGTGCCAGCAGCCCCCGGACAGGGGGAACTGAAGCTTTCTTT. It specifies CASSPRTGGTEAFF.

This sequence joins TRBV29-1 and TRBJ1-2; D perhaps matches TRBD1 (6 bases). The CDR3 consists of 15 residues. V was clipped by 0 bases and J by 3 bases, with 14 bases between them. CDR1 is SQVTM and CDR2 is ANQGSEA in the germline V gene. CDR3 sequence reads: CSVEDRKGGYYGYTF. CDR3 nucleotide sequence: TGCAGCGTTGAAGATCGGAAGGGGGGCTACTATGGCTACACCTTC.

The gene calls are TRBV30 and TRBJ1-3; D call uncertain. Between the trimmed V and J ends, which lost 3 bases and 4 bases, there was a span of 10 bases. CDR3 size: 13 residues. Germline V CDR1 and CDR2: GTSNPN, SVGIG (reference sequence). CDR3 nucleotide sequence: TGTGCCTGGAGCCCGTTTTCCGGAAACACCATATATTTT. It is translated as CAWSPFSGNTIYF.

This clone was counted a single time. The chain combines TRBV2 with TRBJ1-5, with 10 bases matching TRBD1. The CDR3 is 17 amino acids. J gave up 7 bases and V 0 bases, and 9 bases lay outside the gene matches. Looked up from germline, CDR1 is SNHLY and CDR2 is FYNNEI. Here the CDR3 DNA reads TGTGCCAGCAGTGAAGCGCGGGACAGGGGATTGGGACAGCCCCAGCATTTT. Its translation: CASSEARDRGLGQPQHF.

The chain joins TRBV5-1 to TRBJ2-1; D may be TRBD1 (6 bases). Trimming shortened V by 4 bases and J by 7 bases, and 15 bases separated the two germline ends. Germline V gene data show CDR1 as SGHRS and CDR2 as YFSETQ. The CDR3 totals 14 residues. CDR3 in amino acids: CASSPRGQGNEQFF. In DNA, the CDR3 is TGCGCCAGCAGCCCCCGAGGCCAGGGGAATGAGCAGTTCTTC.

The table lists this clone with a few counts. The chain has TRBV5-1 and TRBJ2-2; 16 bases are shared with TRBD2. This CDR3 region has 21 residues. Unmatched junction bases numbered 22, after V lost 4 bases and J lost 10 bases. Germline V gene sequence: CDR1 SGHRS, CDR2 YFSETQ. CDR3 DNA: TGCGCCAGCAGCCTTACGGGACTAGCGGGAGGGACCCTGTTGCTCTCTCCGGAGCTGTTTTTT. Translation gives CASSLTGLAGGTLLLSPELFF.

The chain uses TRBV5-4 and TRBJ1-2; 11 positions agree with TRBD1. Trimming cost V 2 bases and J 3 bases; bases outside gene matches: 9. In germline, CDR1 is SGHNT, CDR2 YYREEE (reference sequence). This CDR3 is 17 amino acids long. This CDR3 reads CASSLWDRGFSDYGYTF. The CDR3 nucleotides read TGTGCCAGCAGCTTATGGGACAGGGGGTTCTCGGACTATGGCTACACCTTC.

The chain recombines TRBV2 with TRBJ2-3; D possibly corresponds to TRBD2 (6 bases). Germline CDR1 is SNHLY and CDR2 is FYNNEI. This CDR3 region has 14 residues. V lost 0 bases, J lost 7 bases, and 11 bases lay in between. DNA for the CDR3: TGTGCCAGCAGTGAAGCGGGGGGTTTTAATACGCAGTATTTT. It is translated as CASSEAGGFNTQYF.

This clone was observed once. The V gene is TRBV6-1, the J gene TRBJ1-6, with D hard to call. Germline V gene lookup returns CDR1 MNHNS and CDR2 SASEGT. The CDR3 spans 14 residues. V dropped 1 base and J dropped 9 bases, with 10 bases sitting between them. CDR3 loop: CASSEGGVTSPLHF. The CDR3 DNA reads as TGTGCCAGCAGTGAAGGTGGGGTAACTTCACCCCTCCACTTT.

V is TRBV27 and J is TRBJ2-7; tentatively, D is TRBD2 (5 bases). The CDR3 loop spans 14 amino acids. Deletions cut 4 bases from V and 0 bases from J, with 10 bases between. The germline V gene encodes CDR1 MNHEY and CDR2 SMNVEV (reference sequence). CDR3: CASSYEGSSYEQYF. The DNA of the CDR3 is TGTGCCAGCAGTTACGAGGGCAGCTCCTACGAGCAGTACTTC.

CDR3 amino acids: CASSPSDFSSYNEQFF. CDR3 DNA sequence: TGTGCCAGCTCACCATCGGACTTCAGCTCCTACAATGAGCAGTTCTTC. The rearrangement links TRBV18 to TRBJ2-1; maybe TRBD2 (5 bases). Between the trimmed V and J ends, which lost 2 bases and 0 bases, there was a span of 11 bases. Germline loops: CDR1 KGHSH, CDR2 LQKENI. The CDR3 runs to 16 residues.

V is TRBV7-2 and J is TRBJ2-2, with 8 bases matching TRBD1. After removal of 2 bases from V and 8 bases from J, the junction contained 4 bases not matched to a gene. CDR3 size: 14 residues. Germline lookup yields CDR1 SGHTA and CDR2 FQGNSA. The CDR3 nucleotides are TGTGCCAGCAGCTTACAGGGGGCCGCGGGGGAGCTGTTTTTT. Protein: CASSLQGAAGELFF.

This chain uses TRBV11-2 with TRBJ2-1; TRBD2 matches 9 bases. J was trimmed by 7 bases and V by 1 base; bases with no gene match: 8. Germline V gene sequence: CDR1 SGHAT, CDR2 FQNNGV. The CDR3 covers 16 residues. This CDR3 is CASSLASLAGLNEQFF. The CDR3 bases are TGTGCCAGCAGCTTAGCCTCACTAGCGGGCTTAAATGAGCAGTTCTTC.

This chain connects TRBV5-6 to TRBJ1-4, with D unresolved. This CDR3 spans 17 amino acids. V was trimmed by 4 bases and J by 2 bases, leaving 18 bases between them. The V gene's germline CDR1 is SGHDT and CDR2 YYEEEE. The CDR3 protein is CASSTRPTLRTNEKLFF. DNA of the CDR3: TGTGCCAGCAGCACCCGGCCCACGCTACGGACTAATGAAAAACTGTTTTTT.

The chain couples TRBV7-9 to TRBJ2-2, with TRBD1 matching 8 bases. V lost 5 bases and J lost 6; bases outside the gene matches: 8. CDR1 and CDR2 from the germline V gene are SEHNR and FQNEAQ (reference sequence). There are 15 residues in the CDR3. The CDR3 reads CASSHRGINAGELFF. Written as DNA, the CDR3 is TGTGCCAGCAGCCACAGGGGGATTAATGCCGGGGAGCTGTTTTTT. The full variable domain, its missing parts supplied by reference TRBV7-9 and TRBJ2-2, is DTGVSQNPRHKITKRGQNVTFRCDPISEHNRLYWYRQTLGQGPEFLTYFQNEAQLEKSRLLSDRFSAERPKGSFSTLEIQRTEQGDSAMYLCASSHRGINAGELFFGEGSRLTVL.

V usage is TRBV29-1 and J usage is TRBJ1-2, with 8 bases fitting TRBD1. Germline CDR1 and CDR2: SQVTM and ANQGSEA. This CDR3 comprises 14 residues. Unmatched junction bases numbered 15, after V lost 7 bases and J lost 8 bases. In nucleotides, the CDR3 is TGCAGCGCGGGAGGGTTCCAGGGGGCTGGAGGCTACACCTTC. It is translated as CSAGGFQGAGGYTF.

This clone came up once. This chain connects TRBV29-1 to TRBJ1-1; D is ambiguous. V was trimmed by 4 bases and J by 6 bases, leaving 12 bases between them. Per germline, CDR1 SQVTM and CDR2 ANQGSEA. CDR3 length: 12 amino acids. CDR3 sequence (DNA): TGCAGCGTTGTCTCAGAACGGTCTGAAGCTTTCTTT. It yields the protein CSVVSERSEAFF. The complete variable domain, with remaining parts taken from reference TRBV29-1 and TRBJ1-1, reads SAVISQKPSRDICQRGTSLTIQCQVDSQVTMMFWYRQQPGQSLTLIATANQGSEATYESGFVIDKFPISRPNLTFSTLTVSNMSPEDSSIYLCSVVSERSEAFFGQGTRLTVV.

The count of this clone is one. The V and J genes are TRBV14 and TRBJ2-2; D is uncertain. CDR1 is SGHDN and CDR2 is FVKESK in the germline V gene. V was cut by 4 bases and J by 3 bases, with 6 bases left in between. The CDR3 has 13 amino acids. CDR3 bases: TGTGCCAGCAGCCTCACAGACACCGGGGAGCTGTTTTTT. This codes for CASSLTDTGELFF.

This clone has just one count. The chain uses TRBV7-2 and TRBJ2-3; no clear D. The CDR3 runs to 12 residues. Looked up from germline, CDR1 is SGHTA and CDR2 is FQGNSA. Trimming left V 5 bases short and J 0 bases short, with 3 bases between. The CDR3 nucleotides read TGTGCCAGCAGCCTAAGCACAGATACGCAGTATTTT. Translating it yields CASSLSTDTQYF.

In its sample, this clone was seen a few times. V usage is TRBV5-1 and J usage is TRBJ1-2, with a possible D match to TRBD1 (5 bases). This CDR3 comprises 14 residues. Trimming removed 1 base at V and 4 bases at J, with 11 bases between. Germline V gene lookup returns CDR1 SGHRS and CDR2 YFSETQ. The CDR3 coding sequence is TGCGCCAGCAGCTTGTCGGGGCTCGGCTATGGCTACACCTTC. Amino acids: CASSLSGLGYGYTF.

V and J are TRBV12-5 and TRBJ2-1; 9 bases fit TRBD2. Germline V gene sequence: CDR1 LGHNT, CDR2 FRNRAP. The CDR3 loop spans 14 amino acids. Trimming cost V 3 bases and J 7 bases; bases outside gene matches: 4. The CDR3: CASGLAGGQNEQFF. As DNA, the CDR3 is TGTGCTAGTGGTTTAGCGGGAGGCCAAAATGAGCAGTTCTTC.